This entry lists 5 T cell receptor beta chains sequenced from one sample in a study of T cell responses to AZD1222 COVID-19 vaccine. Libraries were prepared by immunoSEQ multiplex PCR; TCRdb keeps only in-frame clonotypes and omits some of them. This table has almost 65,000 clones, about 83% appearing once. The sample was peripheral blood, taken on day 0 of AZD1222 vaccination. These TCRs come from an adult in good health.

The chain employs TRBV5-4 and TRBJ2-2; 11 bases are a match to TRBD2. Germline assignment: CDR1 SGHNT and CDR2 YYREEE (reference sequence). With V trimmed by 4 bases and J by 7 bases, 6 bases remained unmatched. This CDR3 comprises 15 residues. CDR3 loop: CASSISGGANGELFF. CDR3 nucleotide sequence: TGTGCCAGCAGCATTAGCGGGGGGGCAAACGGGGAGCTGTTTTTT.

The chain links TRBV18 to TRBJ1-3, with TRBD1 identical over 12 bases. J lost 4 bases, V lost 6 bases, and 10 bases had no gene match. Germline V gives CDR1 KGHSH, CDR2 LQKENI. This CDR3 contains 17 residues. CDR3 bases: TGTGCCAGCTCCACCACGGGGACAGGGGGCTTCGGAAACACCATATATTTT. Its translation: CASSTTGTGGFGNTIYF.

The V and J genes are TRBV29-1 and TRBJ1-2; D is uncertain. CDR1 and CDR2 (germline): SQVTM, ANQGSEA. The CDR3 sequence is 12 residues long. Trimming pared 1 base from V and 7 bases from J, leaving 10 bases between. This chain's CDR3 is CSVEAPGTGYTF. The CDR3 nucleotides are TGCAGCGTTGAAGCCCCCGGAACTGGCTACACCTTC.

The gene calls are TRBV5-1 and TRBJ1-2, with 9 nucleotides matching TRBD1. The J segment lost 6 bases and the V segment lost 0 bases, leaving 3 bases of the junction unmatched. Germline CDR1 reads SGHRS; CDR2 reads YFSETQ. The CDR3 contains 14 residues. The CDR3 loop is CASSLEQGAHGYTF. Here the CDR3 DNA reads TGCGCCAGCAGCTTGGAACAGGGGGCGCATGGCTACACCTTC.

CDR3 in DNA: TGTGCCAGCAGCCAGGACGGGTTAGAGCAGTACTTC. Translation gives CASSQDGLEQYF. The rearrangement uses TRBV14 and TRBJ2-7, with no clear D. Germline V lookup: CDR1 SGHDN, CDR2 FVKESK. Trimming shortened V by 3 bases and J by 7 bases, and 10 bases separated the two germline ends. The CDR3 totals 12 residues.